Each of the 17 T cell receptor beta chains below was sequenced from the same sample in a study of shared clonotypes between healthy human individuals (dated by TCRdb to 2020 to 2021). Library prep was done by the immunoSEQ multiplex PCR assay. In TCRdb, the immuneACCESS table is reduced to in-frame sequences with V and J assigned. These tables do not hold every clone; where another copy was compared, an unresolved V gene accounts for under half, and the others remain unexplained. In all, the sample holds approximately 2.5 million clones, and approximately 93% of those were seen once. Together, the top ten hold about 0.39% of the sample. The specimen sequenced was naive CD4+ T cells from PBMCs. The cell subset or site label on this specimen signifies: CD45RA+ positively selected. These receptors came from a young man in good health. Some clones in this sample may be carry-over from other donors' samples.

A word on this clone: At one end, the junction sequence differs from germline, possibly due to a read error. The chain combines TRBV7-9 with TRBJ2-5; D possibly matches TRBD1 or TRBD2 (5 bases each). There are 15 residues in the CDR3. Looked up from germline, CDR1 is SEHNR and CDR2 is FQNEAQ (reference sequence). CDR3 sequence: CASSHLIPGQDTQYF. In nucleotides, the CDR3 is TGTGCCAGCAGTCACCTAATCCCGGGGCAAGATACCCAGTACTTC. Full variable domain (remainder filled in from reference TRBV7-9 and TRBJ2-5): DTGVSQNPRHKITKRGQNVTFRCDPISEHNRLYWYRQTLGQGPEFLTYFQNEAQLEKSRLLSDRFSAERPKGSFSTLEIQRTEQGDSAMYLCASSHLIPGQDTQYFGPGTRLLVL.

Remarks on this clone: This specimen includes other DNA sequences encoding the same CDR3. The DNA of the CDR3 is TGTGCCAGCAGCTCAGGACTAGCGGGGGTCAATGAGCAGTTCTTC. Its translation is CASSSGLAGVNEQFF. The chain recombines TRBV7-3 with TRBJ2-1; 13 bases match TRBD2. The germline V gene encodes CDR1 SGHTA and CDR2 FQGTGA. Germline trimming cut 4 bases from V and 6 bases from J; bases unmatched to any gene: 3. CDR3 size: 15 residues.

This chain links TRBV27 with TRBJ1-3, with TRBD1 identical over 10 bases. Germline trimming cut 3 bases from V and 3 bases from J; bases unmatched to any gene: 8. Germline V gene lookup returns CDR1 MNHEY and CDR2 SMNVEV (reference sequence). The CDR3 length is 17 residues. The DNA for the CDR3 is TGTGCCAGCAGTTTCCCCGACAGGGGGCCTGTTGGAAACACCATATATTTT. Amino acid sequence: CASSFPDRGPVGNTIYF.

In its sample, this clone was seen once. The J gene is TRBJ2-3, the V gene TRBV7-2; tentative D call: TRBD2 (6 bases). V dropped 4 bases and J dropped 2 bases, with 10 bases sitting between them. Per the germline V gene, CDR1 is SGHTA and CDR2 is FQGNSA. The CDR3 is 14 residues long. As DNA, the CDR3 is TGTGCCAGCAGCTCGGGGGAACCCACAGATACGCAGTATTTT. It yields the protein CASSSGEPTDTQYF.

The table lists this clone with a few counts. The same CDR3 also results from other DNA sequences found in this sample. The chain couples TRBV28 to TRBJ2-7; perhaps TRBD1 as D (5 bases). The CDR3 sequence is 12 residues long. Germline V gene data show CDR1 as MDHEN and CDR2 as SYDVKM. The V end lost 7 bases, the J end lost 0 bases, and 7 bases lay between the germline ends. The CDR3 DNA sequence: TGTGCCAGCACCAGGGACTCCTACGAGCAGTACTTC. It encodes CASTRDSYEQYF.

The chain couples TRBV29-1 to TRBJ1-2, with 10 bases lining up with TRBD1. J lost 0 bases, V lost 4 bases, and 8 bases had no gene match. The germline gives CDR1 SQVTM, CDR2 ANQGSEA. CDR3 length: 16 amino acids. The CDR3: CSVAGTGVVPNYGYTF. CDR3 bases: TGCAGCGTTGCGGGGACAGGGGTCGTCCCTAACTATGGCTACACCTTC.

The chain combines TRBV6-5 with TRBJ2-5; 11 positions match TRBD2. With the DNA end fitting TRBJ2-7 better, the J assignment may be wrong. Germline V gene sequence: CDR1 MNHEY, CDR2 SVGAGI. This CDR3 is built from 16 residues. CDR3 sequence (DNA): TGTGCCAGCAGTTACTCGCAACTAGCGGGGGCCTACGAGCAGTACTTC. It yields the protein CASSYSQLAGAYEQYF.

This clone was recorded once. The gene calls are TRBV5-6 and TRBJ2-2; D perhaps matches TRBD1 (5 bases). Trimming shortened V by 0 bases and J by 7 bases, and 13 bases separated the two germline ends. There are 15 residues in the CDR3. Germline CDR1 and CDR2: SGHDT and YYEEEE. CDR3 region: CASSLVGQGVGELFF. The CDR3 region has the DNA TGTGCCAGCAGCTTGGTCGGGCAGGGCGTCGGGGAGCTGTTTTTT.

The chain links TRBV5-1 to TRBJ2-7; D is perhaps TRBD1 (6 bases). V was shortened by 4 bases and J by 3 bases, with 17 bases between the two germline ends. The CDR3 extends over 15 amino acids. Germline lookup yields CDR1 SGHRS and CDR2 YFSETQ. The CDR3 is CASSINPGQLYEQYF. The DNA of the CDR3 is TGCGCCAGCAGCATAAACCCGGGACAACTCTACGAGCAGTACTTC.

The gene calls are TRBV7-2 and TRBJ1-3; no definite D call. The CDR3 totals 16 residues. Per the germline V gene, CDR1 is SGHTA and CDR2 is FQGNSA. The V gene lost 1 base and the J gene lost 3 bases, with 13 bases spanning the gap. CDR3 nucleotide sequence: TGTGCCAGCAGCTTAGTGGGGTACGGGTTTGGAAACACCATATATTTT. This encodes CASSLVGYGFGNTIYF.

The V and J genes are TRBV7-8 and TRBJ2-7; TRBD2 matches 13 bases. CDR3 length: 17 residues. The ends lost 5 bases at V and 1 base at J; junction bases unmatched: 8. The V gene's germline CDR1 is SGHVS and CDR2 FQNEAQ. The CDR3 region is CASSPGLAGVLSYEQYF. CDR3 in DNA: TGTGCCAGCAGCCCAGGACTAGCGGGAGTCCTTTCCTACGAGCAGTACTTC.

Concerning this clone: The junction differs from germline at one of its ends, possibly a read error. The V call is TRBV6-6, the J call TRBJ1-5, with unresolved D. From germline, CDR1 is MNHNY and CDR2 SVGAGI (reference sequence). The CDR3 loop spans 13 amino acids. CDR3 sequence reads: CATSINSNQPQHF. For the CDR3, the DNA is TGTGCCACCAGTATTAATAGCAATCAGCCCCAGCATTTT.

This rearrangement joins TRBV28 to TRBJ2-3, with a possible D match to TRBD1 (7 bases). Germline CDR1 reads MDHEN; CDR2 reads SYDVKM. V dropped 5 bases and J dropped 6 bases, with 24 bases sitting between them. This CDR3 has 17 amino acids. The CDR3 reads CASSGGTALGRGDTQYF. In DNA form, the CDR3 reads TGTGCCAGCAGTGGAGGGACAGCGCTCGGGAGAGGGGATACGCAGTATTTT.

Remarks on this clone: The sample contains more than one DNA sequence encoding this CDR3. The rearrangement links TRBV5-4 to TRBJ2-5; 8 bases agree with TRBD1. CDR3 length: 15 residues. Germline V gives CDR1 SGHNT, CDR2 YYREEE (reference sequence). The trim removed 0 bases at V and 2 bases at J, leaving 3 bases unmatched. The CDR3 DNA reads as TGTGCCAGCAGCTTGGGAGGACAGGGACAAGAGACCCAGTACTTC. It is translated as CASSLGGQGQETQYF.

The gene calls are TRBV7-9 and TRBJ1-2, with a weak D call TRBD1 (5 bases). The V end lost 5 bases, the J end lost 4 bases, and 17 bases lay between the germline ends. The length of the CDR3 is 15 residues. From germline, CDR1 is SEHNR and CDR2 FQNEAQ (reference sequence). CDR3 loop: CASSPGTPVGYGYTF. CDR3 in DNA: TGTGCCAGCAGCCCCGGGACCCCGGTGGGCTATGGCTACACCTTC.

V usage is TRBV2 and J usage is TRBJ1-2; D is unclear. Deletions cut 3 bases from V and 4 bases from J, with 9 bases between. Germline V gene sequence: CDR1 SNHLY, CDR2 FYNNEI. The CDR3 spans 13 residues. CDR3 protein: CASSERGTYGYTF. The CDR3 DNA follows: TGTGCCAGCAGTGAGAGAGGCACCTATGGCTACACCTTC.

V and J are TRBV7-2 and TRBJ2-5, with 9 bases fitting TRBD2. Germline-derived CDR1 and CDR2 are SGHTA and FQGNSA. V trimming: 1 base; J trimming: 5 bases; junction bases outside the gene matches: 5. The CDR3 has 15 residues. The CDR3 nucleotides read TGTGCCAGCAGCTTAGAGGCGGGAGGGCCCGAGACCCAGTACTTC. Translation: CASSLEAGGPETQYF.